Listed here are 3 T cell receptor beta chains from one sample, sequenced in a study of T cells in localized non-small cell lung cancer (dated by TCRdb to the early 2020s). The protocol used for the library was the immunoSEQ multiplex PCR assay. In TCRdb, the immuneACCESS table is reduced to in-frame sequences with V and J assigned. These tables do not hold every clone; where another copy was compared, an unresolved V gene accounts for under half, and the others remain unexplained. In all, the sample holds around 2,100 clones, and roughly 25% of those were seen once. Roughly 15% of the sample comes from the top ten. The material sequenced was normal lung tissue next to the tumor, taken before any cancer treatment. All receptors come from a female donor aged 60 or older with stage III squamous cell lung carcinoma.

V usage is TRBV18 and J usage is TRBJ2-1; possibly TRBD2 for D (6 bases). Germline values: CDR1 KGHSH, CDR2 LQKENI. The CDR3 contains 15 residues. The V end was cut by 2 bases, the J end by 0 bases, with 8 bases between. The CDR3 reads CASSPEGLSYNEQFF. CDR3 DNA sequence: TGTGCCAGCTCACCAGAGGGACTCTCCTACAATGAGCAGTTCTTC.

The chain uses TRBV14 and TRBJ1-2, with D perhaps TRBD1 (6 bases). Germline V lookup: CDR1 SGHDN, CDR2 FVKESK. Trimming left V 2 bases short and J 0 bases short, with 7 bases between. The CDR3 is 14 residues long. CDR3 residues: CASSQQGSNYGYTF. CDR3 bases: TGTGCCAGCAGCCAACAGGGGTCTAACTATGGCTACACCTTC.

This clone is large (0.1 to 1%). The rearrangement uses TRBV6-8 and TRBJ2-7; 9 bases map to TRBD2. V shed 0 bases and J 3 bases; nucleotides not matched to a gene: 3. Germline CDR1 is MNHGY and CDR2 is SAAAGT. The CDR3 is made up of 15 amino acids. CDR3 sequence reads: CASSYSVSGSYEQYF. CDR3 in DNA: TGTGCCAGCAGTTACTCGGTTAGCGGGAGCTACGAGCAGTACTTC.